This T cell receptor (beta chain) emerged from a study of blood T cell repertoires in COVID-19. About the research overall: COVID-19 samples, acute and convalescent, were from the United States, Italy and Spain. PBMCs, B-cell-depleted T cells, or T cells were the source of the cDNA or gDNA that made up the material.

Between the trimmed V and J ends, which lost 2 bases and 0 bases, there was a span of 20 bases. CDR1 KGHSH and CDR2 LQKENI come from the germline V gene. The CDR3 contains 19 residues. Sequencing was performed with immunoSEQ multiplex PCR; in TCRdb, only in-frame clones are kept and a portion is missing. The repertoire holds 300,000 to 400,000 clones, with over 80% as singletons. The chain recombines TRBV18 with TRBJ1-3, with D possibly TRBD1 on 6 matching bases. The sample comprised peripheral blood. The source of this sequence is a man younger than 45 with COVID-19, enrolled during active disease. The CDR3 sequence: CASSPSPNRAGFSGNTIYF. The CDR3 DNA sequence: TGTGCCAGCTCACCATCCCCCAACAGGGCAGGCTTCTCTGGAAACACCATATATTTT.